Listed here are 22 T cell receptor beta chains from one sample, sequenced in a study of blood T cells in healthy people across ages. It was with a sample-barcoded 5' primer and a J-beta primer mix that a second PCR of about 7 to 12 cycles was run. TCRdb used MiXCR to reprocess the 5' RACE reads, holding one entry per CDR3 protein. The sample consists of about 1.1 million distinct CDR3 sequences, 35% to 40% of them appearing once. Sequencing was performed on blood. The receptors were sampled from a man between 18 and 29 years old in good health.

This rearrangement joins TRBV28 to TRBJ2-7; 7 bases line up with TRBD1. V lost 3 bases, J lost 6 bases, and 5 bases stayed unmatched. Germline loops: CDR1 MDHEN, CDR2 SYDVKM. This CDR3 is 13 amino acids long. CDR3 loop: CASSFQRDSEQYF. CDR3 DNA sequence: TGTGCCAGCAGTTTTCAGAGGGACAGCGAGCAGTACTTC. The whole variable domain, filled in from reference TRBV28 and TRBJ2-7, reads DVKVTQSSRYLVKRTGEKVFLECVQDMDHENMFWYRQDPGLGLRLIYFSYDVKMKEKGDIPEGYSVSREKKERFSLILESASTNQTSMYLCASSFQRDSEQYFGPGTRLTVT.

The chain employs TRBV20-1 and TRBJ1-1; D unclear. Germline V lookup: CDR1 DFQATT, CDR2 SNEGSKA (reference sequence). V lost 1 base and J lost 3, with 12 bases in between. The CDR3 length is 14 residues. As DNA, the CDR3 is TGCAGTGCTAGAGCCCCAAGAACTTACACTGAAGCTTTCTTT. Translating it yields CSARAPRTYTEAFF.

This clonotype was seen a handful of times. This sequence joins TRBV9 and TRBJ2-2; the match to TRBD1 covers 7 bases. Germline values: CDR1 SGDLS, CDR2 YYNGEE. The CDR3 length is 16 residues. The trim removed 3 bases at V and 4 bases at J, leaving 9 bases unmatched. The CDR3 DNA reads TGTGCCAGCAGCGCCACCGGGACAGCTAGCACCGGGGAGCTGTTTTTT. Amino acid sequence: CASSATGTASTGELFF.

The chain recombines TRBV12-3 or TRBV12-4 with TRBJ1-1; 10 nucleotides agree with TRBD1. V was pared by 9 bases and J by 0 bases, with 10 bases of the junction left unmatched. This CDR3 is built from 16 residues. The CDR3 DNA reads as TGTGCCAGGGGCTCCGGGACAGGGGTTTTGAACACTGAAGCTTTCTTT. Its protein is CARGSGTGVLNTEAFF.

This clonotype was counted a few times. The chain has TRBV11-2 and TRBJ2-3, with D possibly being TRBD2 (7 bases). The ends were cut back, 4 bases at V and 0 bases at J, with 17 bases in the middle. Germline V CDR1 and CDR2: SGHAT, FQNNGV. This CDR3 is 17 amino acids long. In nucleotides, the CDR3 is TGTGCCAGCAGCTCTTTGGGGGGGGCCGCTAGCACAGATACGCAGTATTTT. Translating it yields CASSSLGGAASTDTQYF.

This clonotype was counted between two and nine times. The chain is built from TRBV20-1 and TRBJ2-4, with 7 positions matching TRBD2. Per the germline V gene, CDR1 is DFQATT and CDR2 is SNEGSKA (reference sequence). Trimming cost V 0 bases and J 0 bases; bases outside gene matches: 5. The CDR3 has 16 residues. The CDR3 here is CSARDGSGVAKNIQYF. CDR3 coding DNA: TGCAGTGCTAGAGATGGGAGCGGGGTAGCCAAAAACATTCAGTACTTC.

This clonotype was counted between two and nine times. The chain employs TRBV20-1 and TRBJ1-1; 9 nucleotides match TRBD1. The CDR3 contains 14 residues. CDR1 is DFQATT, CDR2 SNEGSKA, per germline (reference sequence). J gave up 1 base and V 5 bases, and 5 bases lay outside the gene matches. The CDR3 DNA reads as TGCAGTGCTGACGGGACAGGGCCGAACACTGAAGCTTTCTTT. As protein: CSADGTGPNTEAFF.

V usage is TRBV27 and J usage is TRBJ1-4; 8 bases line up with TRBD1. There are 18 residues in the CDR3. V gave up 5 bases and J gave up 7 bases; unmatched junction bases: 18. The V gene's germline CDR1 is MNHEY and CDR2 SMNVEV (reference sequence). In DNA, the CDR3 is TGTGCCAGCAGTCCCCTGGACAGGGCCGCACTCAATGGTGAAAAACTGTTTTTT. Amino acids: CASSPLDRAALNGEKLFF.

V is TRBV30 and J is TRBJ2-1; perhaps TRBD2 as D (6 bases). V lost 2 bases and J 9 bases, leaving 14 bases between the germline ends. This CDR3 has 13 amino acids. CDR1 is GTSNPN and CDR2 is SVGIG in the germline V gene (reference sequence). Here the CDR3 DNA reads TGTGCCTGGAGTACATCGATGGGAGGTGAGCAGTTCTTC. Encoded protein: CAWSTSMGGEQFF.

This chain links TRBV20-1 with TRBJ1-6; 7 nucleotides line up with TRBD1. Germline values: CDR1 DFQATT, CDR2 SNEGSKA (reference sequence). This CDR3 contains 16 residues. The trim removed 0 bases at V and 7 bases at J, leaving 9 bases unmatched. CDR3 in amino acids: CSARDARGTVNSPLHF. For the CDR3, the DNA is TGCAGTGCTAGAGATGCCCGCGGGACAGTGAATTCACCCCTCCACTTT.

The chain recombines TRBV27 with TRBJ2-1; tentative D call: TRBD1 (5 bases). The J call is doubtful: the DNA matches TRBJ2-7 better. The CDR3 length is 15 residues. Germline V lookup: CDR1 MNHEY, CDR2 SMNVEV (reference sequence). CDR3 residues: CASSLSMTAYNEQYF. In DNA form, the CDR3 reads TGTGCCAGCAGTTTATCGATGACAGCCTACAATGAGCAGTACTTC.

This clonotype was seen more than once but under ten times. This chain connects TRBV4-1 to TRBJ1-1; D is unresolved. The CDR3 extends over 14 amino acids. Trimming removed 3 bases from V and 1 base from J, with 9 bases in between. From germline, CDR1 is MGHRA and CDR2 YSYEKL. The CDR3 is CASSHPGSNTEAFF. The CDR3 DNA is TGCGCCAGCAGCCATCCGGGATCGAACACTGAAGCTTTCTTT.

The chain combines TRBV20-1 with TRBJ2-5; 8 positions match TRBD2. The J segment lost 3 bases and the V segment lost 6 bases, leaving 6 bases of the junction unmatched. The germline gives CDR1 DFQATT, CDR2 SNEGSKA (reference sequence). The CDR3 has 13 residues. The CDR3 loop is CSALAEGEETQYF. The CDR3 DNA sequence: TGCAGTGCACTAGCGGAGGGGGAAGAGACCCAGTACTTC.

As concerns this clonotype: Germline is not matched at one junction end, which may reflect a read error. The chain has TRBV28 and TRBJ1-2; D is undetermined. The CDR3 sequence is 13 residues long. Germline lookup yields CDR1 MDHEN and CDR2 SYDVKM. The CDR3 DNA reads TGTGCCAACAGTTCTAGTGTGGGTTTAGGCTACACCTTC. It codes for CANSSSVGLGYTF.

This clonotype was picked up a small number of times. The chain uses TRBV5-1 and TRBJ2-3; 7 bases are a match to TRBD1. CDR3 length: 12 residues. The germline CDR1 and CDR2 sequences are SGHRS and YFSETQ. V lost 4 bases to trimming and J lost 6 bases; unmatched junction nucleotides: 2. CDR3 amino acids: CASSKGADTQYF. Here the CDR3 DNA reads TGCGCCAGCAGCAAGGGGGCGGATACGCAGTATTTT.

CDR3 residues: CASRLAFEGYTF. The CDR3 bases are TGCGCCAGCAGGCTGGCGTTCGAAGGCTACACCTTC. The chain recombines TRBV5-1 with TRBJ1-2; D gene uncertain. CDR1 SGHRS and CDR2 YFSETQ come from the germline V gene. Trimming took 5 bases from V and 8 from J, leaving 13 bases between them. This CDR3 contains 12 residues.

Only a few counts were recorded for this clonotype. V usage is TRBV6-1 and J usage is TRBJ1-6, with 10 bases lining up with TRBD1. This CDR3 comprises 17 residues. The germline CDR1 and CDR2 sequences are MNHNS and SASEGT. V gave up 5 bases and J gave up 7 bases; unmatched junction bases: 11. CDR3 nucleotide sequence: TGTGCCAGCAGTAAAAGAGAACCGGGACAGGGGAATTCACCCCTCCACTTT. This translates into CASSKREPGQGNSPLHF.

The CDR3 region is CASSHNSGGKDEQFF. In DNA form, the CDR3 reads TGTGCCAGCAGCCACAATAGCGGGGGTAAGGATGAGCAGTTCTTC. This chain uses TRBV7-9 with TRBJ2-1, with 9 bases that match TRBD2. After removal of 5 bases from V and 8 bases from J, the junction contained 10 bases not matched to a gene. Germline values: CDR1 SEHNR, CDR2 FQNEAQ (reference sequence). This CDR3 comprises 15 residues.

As for this clonotype: Just one base apart from a much larger clone, this may be a read error. The chain links TRBV4-2 to TRBJ2-1; 10 nucleotides align to TRBD2. The CDR3 extends over 17 amino acids. From germline, CDR1 is LGHNA and CDR2 YNFKEQ. The J segment lost 10 bases and the V segment lost 5 bases, leaving 17 bases of the junction unmatched. The CDR3 nucleotides are TGTGCCAGCAGCGCTCCGACTAGCGGGCTTCCTCCATTGGAGCAGTTCTTC. Residues: CASSAPTSGLPPLEQFF.

The chain couples TRBV15 to TRBJ1-1; D remains ambiguous. From germline, CDR1 is LNHNV and CDR2 YYDKDF (reference sequence). V was pared by 4 bases and J by 1 base, with 4 bases between. The CDR3 loop spans 12 amino acids. CDR3 amino acids: CATSKGNTEAFF. The CDR3 coding sequence is TGTGCCACCAGCAAAGGGAACACTGAAGCTTTCTTT.

In the case of this clonotype: At one of its ends the junction is not consistent with the germline gene, which may arise from a read error. The chain recombines TRBV4-2 with TRBJ2-7; D may be TRBD1 or TRBD2 (5 bases each). CDR1 is LGHNA, CDR2 YNFKEQ, per germline. This CDR3 contains 15 residues. The CDR3 sequence is CACSQVVGIEGEQYF. The CDR3 coding sequence is TGTGCCTGCAGCCAAGTGGTAGGGATCGAGGGGGAGCAGTACTTC.

This clonotype was observed a few times. This chain joins TRBV7-3 and TRBJ1-2; D call uncertain. Trimming shortened V by 5 bases and J by 4 bases, and 14 bases separated the two germline ends. This CDR3 contains 14 residues. CDR1 and CDR2 from the germline V gene are SGHTA and FQGTGA. In DNA, the CDR3 is TGTGCCAGCAGCCCCGAGCCAGGTCTCTATGGCTACACCTTC. Translating gives CASSPEPGLYGYTF.